This TCR beta chain appears in the sequencing data of a study of shared clonotypes between healthy human individuals. Across several immunoSEQ plates, the genomic DNA of each subset was split evenly. It was 200 to 250 ng DNA, 25,000 to 35,000 T cell genomes, that sorted-subset replicate PCRs used. Authors' analysis steps: In the immunoSEQ data, sequences were junction-only and lacked quality scores, so filtering differed. TCRdb's table, derived via immunoSEQ multiplex PCR, lists solely in-frame clones and lacks some. Clone size and the V and J calls come from that table; the DNA yielded D and trimming. The data contain roughly 100,000 clones, around 64% of them seen just once; the ten biggest clones take up approximately 24%. This clone was observed once. The target antigen is unknown. Study findings and constraints: Among non-shared clonotypes, generation probabilities were lower than among those shared by all four donors.

CDR3 size: 15 residues. The V gene lost 7 bases and the J gene lost 0 bases, with 16 bases spanning the gap. Germline assignment: CDR1 MDHEN and CDR2 SYDVKM. The receptor was isolated from a woman aged 25 to 39 in good health. V gene TRBV28 combines with J gene TRBJ2-7; no clear D gene. Material: memory CD8+ T cells sorted from blood. The subset here: CD45RO+ cells pooled with CCR7-negative TemRA cells. The CDR3 here is CASILRTDSSYEQYF. DNA of the CDR3: TGTGCCAGCATCCTAAGGACCGATAGCTCCTACGAGCAGTACTTC.